Listed here are 32 T cell receptor beta chains from one sample, sequenced in a study of molecular identifiers for immune sequencing clone quantification. TCRdb fed the PCR reads into MiXCR, producing one record per CDR3 protein. Among about 40,000 distinct CDR3 sequences, about 24% were seen once, and the ten largest hold over 0.95%. Sequenced material: naive CD8+ T cells from blood, with Jurkat cell RNA spiked in. Subset described: FACS-sorted CD8+CD4-CCR7+CD45RA+ naive T cells. These receptors were collected from a human donor in good health. Some libraries in this study had Jurkat cell RNA spiked in.

In this sample, this clonotype turned up a few times. This may be a read error: a much more frequent sequence differs by one nucleotide. The CDR3 DNA reads TGTGCCAGCAGCGGCACACTGGCTGAAGCTTTCTTT. It specifies CASSGTLAEAFF. The chain links TRBV25-1 to TRBJ1-1, with D hard to call. Germline CDR1 is MGHDK and CDR2 is SYGVNS. V lost 6 bases to trimming and J lost 6 bases, with 11 bases between them. There are 12 residues in the CDR3.

This clonotype was recorded at least ten times. The V and J genes are TRBV14 and TRBJ1-1, with D uncertain. The CDR3 length is 13 residues. CDR1 and CDR2 (germline): SGHDN, FVKESK. Trimming stripped 0 bases from V and 4 bases from J, with 6 bases between. The DNA for the CDR3 is TGTGCCAGCAGCCAAGAGAGGTTCACTGAAGCTTTCTTT. It codes for CASSQERFTEAFF.

This clonotype was seen repeatedly, ten times or more. This rearrangement joins TRBV7-9 to TRBJ1-1, with 8 bases identical to TRBD1. V gave up 1 base and J gave up 11 bases; unmatched junction bases: 6. The germline V gene encodes CDR1 SEHNR and CDR2 FQNEAQ (reference sequence). The CDR3 has 13 residues. The CDR3 nucleotides read TGTGCCAGCAGCTTAGGGGCGGGACAGGAGGCTTTCTTT. Translation: CASSLGAGQEAFF.

At least ten counts were recorded for this clonotype. The chain employs TRBV7-2 and TRBJ2-2; 10 bases are shared with TRBD1. The germline CDR1 and CDR2 sequences are SGHTA and FQGNSA. Unmatched junction bases numbered 5, after V lost 7 bases and J lost 3 bases. This CDR3 spans 15 amino acids. The CDR3: CASTWTGGDTGELFF. The CDR3 DNA reads TGTGCCAGCACATGGACAGGGGGAGACACCGGGGAGCTGTTTTTT.

Turning to this clonotype: This sequence may be a read error, since a much larger clone differs from it by one base. No conserved phenylalanine or tryptophan ends this CDR3, so it is likely a read error. The chain has TRBV25-1 and TRBJ2-1; D call uncertain. The CDR3 extends over 11 amino acids. The germline V gene has CDR1 MGHDK and CDR2 SYGVNS. The V end lost 2 bases, the J end lost 9 bases, and 5 bases lay between the germline ends. Written as DNA, the CDR3 is TGTGCCAGCAGTGAACGGGTTGAGCAGTTCTGC. Residues: CASSERVEQFC.

This chain uses TRBV24-1 with TRBJ2-7; 7 nucleotides match TRBD1. V trimming: 9 bases; J trimming: 4 bases; junction bases outside the gene matches: 5. The V gene's germline CDR1 is KGHDR and CDR2 SFDVKD. The CDR3 extends over 12 amino acids. CDR3 sequence reads: CATGGQPYEQYF. CDR3 DNA: TGTGCCACCGGGGGACAGCCGTACGAGCAGTACTTC.

This clonotype has a count of ten or more. The CDR3 nucleotides read TGTGCCAGCAGTCGAGGGGGAAACACTGAAGCTTTCTTT. Protein product: CASSRGGNTEAFF. The chain has TRBV5-4 and TRBJ1-1; D may be TRBD1 (6 bases). Germline V lookup: CDR1 SGHNT, CDR2 YYREEE (reference sequence). The CDR3 runs 13 residues. Trimming cost V 5 bases and J 2 bases, with 10 bases left between them. Variable domain in full (rest from reference TRBV5-4 and TRBJ1-1): ETGVTQSPTHLIKTRGQQVTLRCSSQSGHNTVSWYQQALGQGPQFIFQYYREEENGRGNFPPRFSGLQFPNYSSELNVNALELDDSALYLCASSRGGNTEAFFGQGTRLTVV.

J is TRBJ2-3 and V is TRBV28; TRBD1 or TRBD2 may be the D gene (5 bases each). V lost 6 bases and J 3 bases, leaving 19 bases between the germline ends. In germline, CDR1 is MDHEN, CDR2 SYDVKM. This CDR3 has 16 residues. The CDR3 DNA reads TGTGCCAGCAGCGGACAAGGGGAGTGGGGTACAGATACGCAGTATTTT. This gives the protein CASSGQGEWGTDTQYF.

Worth noting for this clonotype: A read error is possible here, since a much larger clone lies one base away. This chain links TRBV30 with TRBJ2-1; D may be TRBD2 (6 bases). V was cut by 5 bases and J by 12 bases, with 17 bases left in between. The CDR3 length is 12 residues. The germline gives CDR1 GTSNPN, CDR2 SVGIG (reference sequence). CDR3 nucleotide sequence: TGTGCCTGGTCGGGACTCCCGGATGGGCAGTTCTTC. Translated, it gives CAWSGLPDGQFF.

The chain combines TRBV7-9 with TRBJ1-5; D ambiguous. There are 13 residues in the CDR3. V was shortened by 1 base and J by 6 bases, with 7 bases between the two germline ends. Germline V gene lookup returns CDR1 SEHNR and CDR2 FQNEAQ (reference sequence). Here the CDR3 DNA reads TGTGCCAGCAGCTTAGGATTTGGTCAGCCCCAGCATTTT. Its translation is CASSLGFGQPQHF.

The sample holds many counts of this clonotype. V gene TRBV13 combines with J gene TRBJ1-6, with TRBD1 matching over 7 bases. Germline CDR1 is PRHDT and CDR2 is FYEKMQ (reference sequence). The CDR3 covers 14 residues. V shed 4 bases, J shed 12 bases, and the junction held 9 bases outside the gene matches. The CDR3 DNA sequence: TGTGCCAGCAGCTCACAGGACAGGTTGAAACCCCTCCACTTT. Protein sequence: CASSSQDRLKPLHF.

Remarks on this clonotype: A much larger clonotype is one base distant, so this may be a read error. CDR3 in amino acids: CASSPGWTDAKNLQYF. CDR3 bases: TGTGCCAGCAGCCCCGGCTGGACAGATGCCAAAAACCTTCAGTACTTC. The chain uses TRBV7-2 and TRBJ2-4; the D gene is possibly TRBD1 (6 bases). The CDR3 totals 16 residues. Germline V CDR1 and CDR2: SGHTA, FQGNSA.

J is TRBJ2-3 and V is TRBV24-1, with D perhaps being TRBD1 or TRBD2 (6 bases each). The germline CDR1 and CDR2 sequences are KGHDR and SFDVKD. The CDR3 length is 15 residues. Trimming cost V 2 bases and J 5 bases, with 13 bases left between them. The CDR3 sequence is CATSDYQGRRDTQYF. For the CDR3, the DNA is TGTGCCACCAGTGATTATCAGGGGAGGAGAGATACGCAGTATTTT.

The sample holds many counts of this clonotype. The V and J genes are TRBV27 and TRBJ1-3, with D perhaps matching TRBD1 (6 bases). CDR3 size: 18 residues. The V gene lost 5 bases and the J gene lost 0 bases, with 20 bases spanning the gap. Germline CDR1 reads MNHEY; CDR2 reads SMNVEV (reference sequence). This chain's CDR3 is CASSPLAPTGISGNTIYF. As DNA, the CDR3 is TGTGCCAGCAGTCCCCTTGCCCCGACAGGCATCTCTGGAAACACCATATATTTT.

This rearrangement joins TRBV7-9 to TRBJ2-3; unclear D gene. The CDR3 has 15 amino acids. In germline, CDR1 is SEHNR, CDR2 FQNEAQ (reference sequence). The V end was cut by 0 bases, the J end by 2 bases, with 9 bases between. DNA for the CDR3: TGTGCCAGCAGCTTAGCTTTTGGAAACACAGATACGCAGTATTTT. It yields the protein CASSLAFGNTDTQYF.

As to this clonotype: One end of the junction varies from germline; a read error may be responsible. This sequence joins TRBV5-1 and TRBJ2-1, with 7 bases matching TRBD1. CDR3 length: 14 amino acids. From germline, CDR1 is SGHRS and CDR2 YFSETQ. CDR3: CASRGDSSYDERFF. The CDR3 region has the DNA TGCGCCAGCAGGGGGGACAGCTCCTACGATGAGCGGTTCTTC.

The table lists this clonotype with a few counts. The chain joins TRBV11-3 to TRBJ1-1; no clear D gene. V dropped 5 bases and J dropped 5 bases, with 12 bases sitting between them. Germline CDR1 is SGHNT and CDR2 is YENEEA. CDR3 size: 13 residues. The CDR3 region is CASSGGVRTEAFF. CDR3 coding DNA: TGTGCCAGCAGCGGTGGGGTGAGGACTGAAGCTTTCTTT.

This clonotype was seen more than once but under ten times. This chain connects TRBV3-1 to TRBJ2-7, with 7 bases aligning to TRBD1. With V trimmed by 0 bases and J by 12 bases, 14 bases remained unmatched. The V gene's germline CDR1 is LGHDT and CDR2 YNNKEL (reference sequence). CDR3 length equals 15 residues. CDR3 sequence (DNA): TGTGCCAGCAGCCAAGATCTACAGGGACAGCCTCAAGCGTACTTC. It translates to CASSQDLQGQPQAYF.

This clonotype appeared many times. This rearrangement joins TRBV4-1 to TRBJ2-3, with D uncertain. V lost 0 bases and J lost 6, with 10 bases in between. The CDR3 has 14 residues. CDR1 is MGHRA and CDR2 is YSYEKL in the germline V gene. The DNA for the CDR3 is TGCGCCAGCAGCCAAGAGCCCCAGGCTGATACGCAGTATTTT. Translated: CASSQEPQADTQYF.

This clonotype was seen repeatedly, ten times or more. This chain links TRBV19 with TRBJ1-5, with no clear D. The CDR3 consists of 15 residues. Trimming removed 3 bases at V and 2 bases at J, with 11 bases between. Germline assignment: CDR1 LNHDA and CDR2 SQIVND (reference sequence). The CDR3 region is CASSIRYLGNQPQHF. CDR3 bases: TGTGCCAGTAGTATTAGGTACTTGGGCAATCAGCCCCAGCATTTT.

In its sample, this clonotype is medium-sized (0.01 to 0.1%). CDR3 loop: CASSPSQGADGNTIYF. CDR3 nucleotides: TGTGCCAGCAGCCCATCTCAGGGGGCGGACGGAAACACCATATATTTT. J is TRBJ1-3 and V is TRBV7-2, with 8 bases aligning to TRBD1. With 5 bases clipped from V and 4 bases from J, the junction kept 10 bases outside the gene matches. The germline V gene encodes CDR1 SGHTA and CDR2 FQGNSA. This CDR3 has 16 amino acids. Using reference TRBV7-2 and TRBJ1-3 for the parts outside the CDR3, the full variable domain is GAGVSQSPSNKVTEKGKDVELRCDPISGHTALYWYRQSLGQGLEFLIYFQGNSAPDKSGLPSDRFSAERTGGSVSTLTIQRTQQEDSAVYLCASSPSQGADGNTIYFGEGSWLTVV.

In DNA form, the CDR3 reads TGTGCCAGTGCATCGGTCGTCGGCAGACCGAACACTGAAGCTTTCTTT. Encoded protein: CASASVVGRPNTEAFF. The rearrangement links TRBV19 to TRBJ1-1; D is undetermined. The CDR3 sequence is 16 residues long. Germline CDR1 LNHDA, CDR2 SQIVND (reference sequence). Trimming stripped 8 bases from V and 1 base from J, with 20 bases between.

The V call is TRBV20-1, the J call TRBJ2-1; TRBD2 agrees at 13 bases. Germline trimming cut 5 bases from V and 7 bases from J; bases unmatched to any gene: 5. The CDR3 contains 14 residues. Germline-derived CDR1 and CDR2 are DFQATT and SNEGSKA (reference sequence). The CDR3 spells CSARTSGRINEQFF. The CDR3 DNA reads as TGCAGTGCTCGGACTAGCGGGAGAATTAATGAGCAGTTCTTC.

Points on this clonotype: Being one base from a much bigger clone, this may be a read error. The chain joins TRBV2 to TRBJ2-7; tentative D call: TRBD1 (6 bases). This CDR3 is 13 amino acids long. Germline values: CDR1 SNHLY, CDR2 FYNNEI. CDR3 loop: CASSQGHRHEQNF. In nucleotides, the CDR3 is TGTGCCAGCAGCCAGGGACACCGCCACGAGCAGAACTTC.

In this sample, this clonotype turned up many times. The chain employs TRBV3-1 and TRBJ2-1; 9 bases are a match to TRBD2. This CDR3 comprises 16 residues. With 0 bases clipped from V and 8 bases from J, the junction kept 8 bases outside the gene matches. Per germline, CDR1 LGHDT and CDR2 YNNKEL (reference sequence). The DNA of the CDR3 is TGTGCCAGCAGCCAAGATTTGGGACTAGCCTCTTATGAGCAGTTCTTC. Its protein product is CASSQDLGLASYEQFF.

This clonotype was counted many times. The chain employs TRBV6-5 and TRBJ2-7; unclear D gene. Germline assignment: CDR1 MNHEY and CDR2 SVGAGI. The CDR3 extends over 14 amino acids. Trimming pared 5 bases from V and 0 bases from J, leaving 11 bases between. The CDR3 nucleotides read TGTGCCAGCAGTGGGCGACCGGCCTCCTACGAGCAGTACTTC. This sequence encodes CASSGRPASYEQYF.

This clonotype was seen ten or more times. The rearrangement uses TRBV12-3 or TRBV12-4 and TRBJ2-3; D might be TRBD1 or TRBD2, each matching 5 bases. The CDR3 totals 12 residues. V lost 11 bases, J lost 5 bases, and 14 bases lay in between. CDR3 protein: CAAGTDRDTQYF. In DNA, the CDR3 is TGTGCCGCCGGGACCGACCGAGATACGCAGTATTTT.

Turning to this clonotype: One end of the junction varies from germline; a read error may be responsible. The V call is TRBV12-3 or TRBV12-4, the J call TRBJ2-3; TRBD2 matches 7 bases. The CDR3 is 19 amino acids. The CDR3 region is CANRQPLLEAGEHPDTQYF. CDR3 coding DNA: TGTGCCAACAGACAACCCCTTTTAGAGGCGGGGGAGCACCCAGATACGCAATATTTT.

Many counts were recorded for this clonotype. J is TRBJ2-3 and V is TRBV3-1; D uncertain. This CDR3 spans 14 amino acids. Trimming took off 3 bases at V and 1 base at J, with 8 bases between the two ends. In germline, CDR1 is LGHDT, CDR2 YNNKEL (reference sequence). CDR3 protein: CASSQGGGTDTQYF. In DNA form, the CDR3 reads TGTGCCAGCAGCCAGGGTGGAGGCACAGATACGCAGTATTTT.

The chain is built from TRBV28 and TRBJ1-2, with 7 bases identical to TRBD1. The CDR3 totals 15 residues. In germline, CDR1 is MDHEN, CDR2 SYDVKM. J was trimmed by 10 bases and V by 6 bases; bases with no gene match: 17. The CDR3 nucleotides are TGTGCCAGCAGCTTACAAACGACAGGGTGGGATGCCTACACCTTC. It is translated as CASSLQTTGWDAYTF.

Concerning this clonotype: At one end, the junction sequence differs from germline, possibly due to a read error. The gene calls are TRBV11-2 and TRBJ2-1; D not resolved. Germline-derived CDR1 and CDR2 are SGHAT and FQNNGV. This CDR3 is 12 amino acids long. The CDR3 DNA reads as TGTGCCGGCAGCTCCCGCCCCAATGAGCAGGTCTTC. It is translated as CAGSSRPNEQVF.

This clonotype was counted only a few times. A read error may be the cause here, since a much bigger clone is one base away. This chain joins TRBV7-2 and TRBJ2-1; 9 bases map to TRBD2. This CDR3 is built from 13 residues. Germline CDR1 SGHTA, CDR2 FQGNSA. V gave up 3 bases and J gave up 10 bases; unmatched junction bases: 4. The CDR3 coding sequence is TGTGCCAGCAGCTTCTTAGCGGGGGCGGAGCAGTTCTTC. It specifies CASSFLAGAEQFF.